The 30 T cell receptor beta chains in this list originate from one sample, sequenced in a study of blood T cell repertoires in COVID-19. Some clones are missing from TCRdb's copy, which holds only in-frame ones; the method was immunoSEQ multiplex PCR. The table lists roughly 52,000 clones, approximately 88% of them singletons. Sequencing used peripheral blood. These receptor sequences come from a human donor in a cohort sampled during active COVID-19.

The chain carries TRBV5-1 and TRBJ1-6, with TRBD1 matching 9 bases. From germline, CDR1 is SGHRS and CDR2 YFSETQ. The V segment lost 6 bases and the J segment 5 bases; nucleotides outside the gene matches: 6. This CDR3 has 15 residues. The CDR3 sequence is CASKLGQGNNSPLHF. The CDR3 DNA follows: TGCGCCAGCAAATTGGGACAGGGCAATAATTCACCCCTCCACTTT.

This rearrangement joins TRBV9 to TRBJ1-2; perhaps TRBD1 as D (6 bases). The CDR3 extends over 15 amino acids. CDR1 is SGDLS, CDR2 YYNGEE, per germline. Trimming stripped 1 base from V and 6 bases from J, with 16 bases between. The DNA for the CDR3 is TGTGCCAGCAGCGTACTCCCGGGGGCGGGAGATGGCTACACCTTC. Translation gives CASSVLPGAGDGYTF.

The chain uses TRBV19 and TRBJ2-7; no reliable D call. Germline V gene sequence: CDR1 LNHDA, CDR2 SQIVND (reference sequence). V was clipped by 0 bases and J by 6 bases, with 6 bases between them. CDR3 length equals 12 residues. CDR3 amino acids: CASSIDPVEQYF. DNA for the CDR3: TGTGCCAGTAGTATAGATCCCGTCGAGCAGTACTTC.

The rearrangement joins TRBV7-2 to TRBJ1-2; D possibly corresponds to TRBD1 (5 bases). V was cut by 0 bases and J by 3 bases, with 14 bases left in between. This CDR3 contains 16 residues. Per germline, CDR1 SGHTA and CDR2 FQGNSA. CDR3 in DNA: TGTGCCAGCAGCTTAGCCCAGGATGCAGGGTACTATGGCTACACCTTC. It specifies CASSLAQDAGYYGYTF.

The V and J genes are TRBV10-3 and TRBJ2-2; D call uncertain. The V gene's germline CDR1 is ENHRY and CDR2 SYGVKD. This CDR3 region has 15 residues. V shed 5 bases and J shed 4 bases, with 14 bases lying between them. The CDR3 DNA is TGTGCCATCAGTCCGACTCGAGACTTCACCGGGGAGCTGTTTTTT. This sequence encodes CAISPTRDFTGELFF.

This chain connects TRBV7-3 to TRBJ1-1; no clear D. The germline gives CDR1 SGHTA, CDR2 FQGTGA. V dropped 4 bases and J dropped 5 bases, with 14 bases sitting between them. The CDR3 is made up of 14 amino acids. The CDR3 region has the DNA TGTGCCAGCAGCTCCCTTCCAGGTGTAACTGAAGCTTTCTTT. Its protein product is CASSSLPGVTEAFF.

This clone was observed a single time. The CDR3 loop is CASTLDTYNEQFF. For the CDR3, the DNA is TGTGCCAGCACCCTTGACACATACAATGAGCAGTTCTTC. This chain uses TRBV12-3 or TRBV12-4 with TRBJ2-1; D remains ambiguous. With 7 bases removed from V and 4 bases from J, the gap between germline ends came to 11 bases. The CDR3 length is 13 residues.

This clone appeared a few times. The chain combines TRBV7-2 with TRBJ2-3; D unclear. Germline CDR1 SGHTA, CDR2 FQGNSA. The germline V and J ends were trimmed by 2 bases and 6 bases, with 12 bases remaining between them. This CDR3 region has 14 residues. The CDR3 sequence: CASSLNQMGDTQYF. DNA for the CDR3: TGTGCCAGCAGCTTAAACCAGATGGGCGATACGCAGTATTTT. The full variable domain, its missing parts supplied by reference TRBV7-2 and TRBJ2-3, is GAGVSQSPSNKVTEKGKDVELRCDPISGHTALYWYRQSLGQGLEFLIYFQGNSAPDKSGLPSDRFSAERTGGSVSTLTIQRTQQEDSAVYLCASSLNQMGDTQYFGPGTRLTVL.

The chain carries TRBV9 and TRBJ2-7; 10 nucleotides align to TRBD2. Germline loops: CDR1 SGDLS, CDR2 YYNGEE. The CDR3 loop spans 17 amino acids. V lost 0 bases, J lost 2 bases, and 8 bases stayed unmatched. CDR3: CASSVGGSGGLPYEQYF. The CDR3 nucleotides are TGTGCCAGCAGCGTAGGGGGTAGCGGGGGGTTACCCTACGAGCAGTACTTC. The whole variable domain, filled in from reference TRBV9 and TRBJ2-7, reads DSGVTQTPKHLITATGQRVTLRCSPRSGDLSVYWYQQSLDQGLQFLIQYYNGEERAKGNILERFSAQQFPDLHSELNLSSLELGDSALYFCASSVGGSGGLPYEQYFGPGTRLTVT.

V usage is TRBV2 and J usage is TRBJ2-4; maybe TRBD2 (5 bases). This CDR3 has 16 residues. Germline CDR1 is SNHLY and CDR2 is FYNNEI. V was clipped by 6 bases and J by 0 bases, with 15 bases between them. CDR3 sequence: CASSRTGTLAKNIQYF. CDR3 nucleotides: TGTGCCAGCAGCCGGACTGGAACCTTAGCCAAAAACATTCAGTACTTC.

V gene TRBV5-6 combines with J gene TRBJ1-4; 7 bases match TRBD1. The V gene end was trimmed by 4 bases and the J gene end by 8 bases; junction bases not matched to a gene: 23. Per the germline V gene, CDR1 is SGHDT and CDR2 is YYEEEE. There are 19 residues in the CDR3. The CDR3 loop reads CASSHSRTGGLGNREKLFF. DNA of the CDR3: TGTGCCAGCAGCCACAGTAGGACAGGAGGGCTCGGGAACCGAGAAAAACTGTTTTTT.

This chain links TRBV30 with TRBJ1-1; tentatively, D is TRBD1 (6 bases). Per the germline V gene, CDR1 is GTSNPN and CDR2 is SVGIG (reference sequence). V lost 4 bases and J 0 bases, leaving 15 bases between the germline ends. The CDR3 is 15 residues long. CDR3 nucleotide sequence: TGTGCCTGGACCCGCTCGGACAGATTGAACACTGAAGCTTTCTTT. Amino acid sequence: CAWTRSDRLNTEAFF. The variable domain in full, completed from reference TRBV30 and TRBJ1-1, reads SQTIHQWPATLVQPVGSPLSLECTVEGTSNPNLYWYRQAAGRGLQLLFYSVGIGQISSEVPQNLSASRPQDRQFILSSKKLLLSDSGFYLCAWTRSDRLNTEAFFGQGTRLTVV.

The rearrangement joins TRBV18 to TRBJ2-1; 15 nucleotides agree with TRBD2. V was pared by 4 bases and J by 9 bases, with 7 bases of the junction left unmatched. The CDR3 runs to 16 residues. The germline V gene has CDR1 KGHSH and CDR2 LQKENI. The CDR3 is CASSLGGLAGGSEQFF. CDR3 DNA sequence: TGTGCCAGCTCACTTGGCGGACTAGCGGGGGGGAGTGAGCAGTTCTTC. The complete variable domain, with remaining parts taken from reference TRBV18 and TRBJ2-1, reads NAGVMQNPRHLVRRRGQEARLRCSPMKGHSHVYWYRQLPEEGLKFMVYLQKENIIDESGMPKERFSAEFPKEGPSILRIQQVVRGDSAAYFCASSLGGLAGGSEQFFGPGTRLTVL.

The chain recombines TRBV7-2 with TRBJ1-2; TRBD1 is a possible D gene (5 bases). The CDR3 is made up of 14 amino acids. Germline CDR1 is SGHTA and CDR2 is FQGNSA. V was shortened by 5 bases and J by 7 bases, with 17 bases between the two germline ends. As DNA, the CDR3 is TGTGCCAGCAGCCCAGACAGCTCCGTGGGTGGCTACACCTTC. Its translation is CASSPDSSVGGYTF.

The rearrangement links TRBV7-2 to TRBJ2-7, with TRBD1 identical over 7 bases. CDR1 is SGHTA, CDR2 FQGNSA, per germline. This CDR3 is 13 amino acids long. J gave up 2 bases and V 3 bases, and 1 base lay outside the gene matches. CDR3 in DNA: TGTGCCAGCAGCTTTGACAGGGCCTACGAGCAGTACTTC. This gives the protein CASSFDRAYEQYF.

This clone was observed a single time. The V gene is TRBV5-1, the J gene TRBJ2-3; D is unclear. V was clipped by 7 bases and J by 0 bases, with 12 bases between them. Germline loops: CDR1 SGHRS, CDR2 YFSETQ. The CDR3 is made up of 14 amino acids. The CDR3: CASVGFPSTDTQYF. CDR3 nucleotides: TGCGCCAGCGTCGGTTTTCCTAGCACAGATACGCAGTATTTT. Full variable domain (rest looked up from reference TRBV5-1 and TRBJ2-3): KAGVTQTPRYLIKTRGQQVTLSCSPISGHRSVSWYQQTPGQGLQFLFEYFSETQRNKGNFPGRFSGRQFSNSRSEMNVSTLELGDSALYLCASVGFPSTDTQYFGPGTRLTVL.

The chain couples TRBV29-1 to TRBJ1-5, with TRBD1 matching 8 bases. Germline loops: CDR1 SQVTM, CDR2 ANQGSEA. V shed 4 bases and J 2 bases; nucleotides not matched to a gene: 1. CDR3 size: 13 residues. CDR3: CSVAGGGNQPQHF. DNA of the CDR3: TGCAGCGTTGCAGGGGGCGGCAATCAGCCCCAGCATTTT. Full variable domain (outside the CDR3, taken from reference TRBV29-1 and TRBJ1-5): SAVISQKPSRDICQRGTSLTIQCQVDSQVTMMFWYRQQPGQSLTLIATANQGSEATYESGFVIDKFPISRPNLTFSTLTVSNMSPEDSSIYLCSVAGGGNQPQHFGDGTRLSIL.

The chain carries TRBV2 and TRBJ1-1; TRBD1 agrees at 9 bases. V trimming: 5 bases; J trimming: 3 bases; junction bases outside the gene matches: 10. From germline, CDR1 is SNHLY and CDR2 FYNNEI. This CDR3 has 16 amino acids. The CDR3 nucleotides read TGTGCCAGCAGTAGGGACAGGGCTATAAAGGACACTGAAGCTTTCTTT. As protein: CASSRDRAIKDTEAFF.

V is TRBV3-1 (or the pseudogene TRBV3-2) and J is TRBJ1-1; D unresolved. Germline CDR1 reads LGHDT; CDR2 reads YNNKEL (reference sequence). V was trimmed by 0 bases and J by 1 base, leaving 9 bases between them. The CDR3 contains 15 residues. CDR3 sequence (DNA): TGTGCCAGCAGCCAAGATCCGGCGGCGAACACTGAAGCTTTCTTT. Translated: CASSQDPAANTEAFF.

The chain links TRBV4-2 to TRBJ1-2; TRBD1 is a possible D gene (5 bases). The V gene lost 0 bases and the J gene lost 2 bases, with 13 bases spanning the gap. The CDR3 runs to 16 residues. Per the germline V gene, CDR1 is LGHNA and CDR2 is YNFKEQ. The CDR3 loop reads CASSQEWRGTNYGYTF. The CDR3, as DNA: TGTGCCAGCAGCCAAGAGTGGCGGGGGACGAACTATGGCTACACCTTC.

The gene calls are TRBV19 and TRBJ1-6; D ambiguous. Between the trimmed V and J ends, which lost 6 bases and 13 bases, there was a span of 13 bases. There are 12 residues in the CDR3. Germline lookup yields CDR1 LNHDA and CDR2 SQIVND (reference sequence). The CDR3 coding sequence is TGTGCCAGTAGAGACTCGCGGGAGCCCCTCCACTTT. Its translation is CASRDSREPLHF.

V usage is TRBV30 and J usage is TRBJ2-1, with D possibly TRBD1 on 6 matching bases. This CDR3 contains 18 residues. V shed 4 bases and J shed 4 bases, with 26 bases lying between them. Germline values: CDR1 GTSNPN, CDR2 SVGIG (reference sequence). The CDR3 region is CAWTLGADRDRRYNEQFF. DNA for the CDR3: TGTGCCTGGACACTGGGGGCCGACAGAGATCGTCGGTACAATGAGCAGTTCTTC. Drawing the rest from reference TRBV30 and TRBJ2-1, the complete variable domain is SQTIHQWPATLVQPVGSPLSLECTVEGTSNPNLYWYRQAAGRGLQLLFYSVGIGQISSEVPQNLSASRPQDRQFILSSKKLLLSDSGFYLCAWTLGADRDRRYNEQFFGPGTRLTVL.

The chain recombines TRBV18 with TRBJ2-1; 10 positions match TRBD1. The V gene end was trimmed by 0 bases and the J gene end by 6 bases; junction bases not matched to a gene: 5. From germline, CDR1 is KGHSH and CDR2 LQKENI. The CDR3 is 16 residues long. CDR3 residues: CASSPPWTGGSNEQFF. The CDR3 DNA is TGTGCCAGCTCACCACCGTGGACAGGGGGGTCCAATGAGCAGTTCTTC.

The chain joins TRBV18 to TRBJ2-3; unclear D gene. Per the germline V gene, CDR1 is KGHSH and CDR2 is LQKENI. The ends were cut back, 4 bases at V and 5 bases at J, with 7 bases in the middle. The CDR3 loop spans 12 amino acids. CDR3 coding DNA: TGTGCCAGCTCACTCTTAATAGATACGCAGTATTTT. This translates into CASSLLIDTQYF.

CDR3 sequence: CASTLTGDYGYTF. The CDR3 nucleotides read TGCGCCAGCACCCTGACAGGGGACTATGGCTACACCTTC. This chain links TRBV10-2 with TRBJ1-2, with 8 bases that match TRBD1. With V trimmed by 7 bases and J by 3 bases, 4 bases remained unmatched. The CDR3 consists of 13 residues. From germline, CDR1 is WSHSY and CDR2 SAAADI.

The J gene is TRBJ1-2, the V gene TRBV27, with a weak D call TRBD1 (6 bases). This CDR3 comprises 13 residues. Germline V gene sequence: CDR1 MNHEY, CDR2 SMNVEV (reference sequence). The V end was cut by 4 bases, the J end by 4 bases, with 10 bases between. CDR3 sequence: CASSSTGSYGYTF. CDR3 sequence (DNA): TGTGCCAGCAGTTCCACAGGGAGCTATGGCTACACCTTC.

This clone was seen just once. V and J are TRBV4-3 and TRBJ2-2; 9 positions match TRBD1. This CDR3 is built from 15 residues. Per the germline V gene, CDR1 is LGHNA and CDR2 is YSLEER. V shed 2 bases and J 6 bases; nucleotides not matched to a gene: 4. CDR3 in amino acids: CASSQTGGASGELFF. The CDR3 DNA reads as TGCGCCAGCAGCCAAACAGGGGGCGCATCCGGGGAGCTGTTTTTT.

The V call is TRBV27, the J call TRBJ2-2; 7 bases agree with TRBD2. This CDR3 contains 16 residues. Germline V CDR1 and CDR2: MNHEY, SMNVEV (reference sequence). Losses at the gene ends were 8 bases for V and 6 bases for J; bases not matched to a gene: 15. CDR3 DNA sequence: TGTGCCAGCCTCTTGCGACCGGGGGGAGTCCCCGGGGAGCTGTTTTTT. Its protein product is CASLLRPGGVPGELFF.

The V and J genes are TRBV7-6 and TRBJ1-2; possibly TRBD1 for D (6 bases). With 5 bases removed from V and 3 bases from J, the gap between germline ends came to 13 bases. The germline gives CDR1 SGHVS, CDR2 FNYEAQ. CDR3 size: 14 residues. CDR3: CASSTPGHDYGYTF. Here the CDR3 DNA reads TGTGCCAGCAGCACGCCGGGACACGACTATGGCTACACCTTC.

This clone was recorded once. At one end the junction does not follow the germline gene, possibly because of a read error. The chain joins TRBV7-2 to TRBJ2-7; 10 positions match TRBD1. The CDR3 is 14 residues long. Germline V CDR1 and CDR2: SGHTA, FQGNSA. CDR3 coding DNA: TGTGCCAGCAGCCAAGAGGGACAGGGGTCCCCACCGCACTTC. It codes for CASSQEGQGSPPHF.